The 3 T cell receptor beta chains reported below all come from one sample, sequenced in a study of tumor and adjacent non-tumor tissue in lung cancer. RNA was extracted from bulk tissue without any cell sorting. Distant lung tissue was collected more than 3 cm away from the tumor edge. TCRbeta libraries were built with three rounds of nested PCR, modified from ARM-PCR. One entry per CDR3 protein, called by TCRdb with MiXCR from the multiplex PCR reads. The data hold about 48,000 distinct CDR3 sequences, with 64% observed a single time. The specimen was distant non-tumor lung tissue. The receptors stem from a woman in her 70s with non-small cell lung cancer.

Worth noting for this clonotype: The junction departs from germline at one end; a sequencing error may be responsible. The V and J genes are TRBV20-1 and TRBJ2-7; 9 bases are a match to TRBD2. The CDR3 length is 15 residues. Germline assignment: CDR1 DFQATT and CDR2 SNEGSKA (reference sequence). CDR3 protein: CSTPVSGSIAYVQYF. The CDR3 nucleotides read TGCAGTACTCCAGTTAGCGGGAGTATAGCGTACGTGCAGTACTTC.

This clonotype has a single count. The junction departs from germline at one end; a sequencing error may be responsible. The chain links TRBV14 to TRBJ2-2; TRBD2 might be the D (5 bases). In germline, CDR1 is SGHDN, CDR2 FVKESK. The CDR3 is 14 residues long. CDR3 region: CASTLYGNTGELFF. The CDR3 region has the DNA TGTGCCAGCACCCTTTATGGGAACACCGGGGAGCTGTTCTTT.

This clonotype was found many times. The J gene is TRBJ1-5, the V gene TRBV6-1; tentative D call: TRBD1 (6 bases). CDR3 size: 14 residues. Trimming left V 8 bases short and J 0 bases short, with 11 bases between. Germline V gives CDR1 MNHNS, CDR2 SASEGT. The DNA of the CDR3 is TGTGCCAGCCAGGGGATCATTAGCAATCAGCCCCAGCATTTT. Translation gives CASQGIISNQPQHF.